This T cell receptor (beta chain) was sequenced for a study of CD8 T cells in ankylosing spondylitis (dated by TCRdb to the late 2010s). With regard to the full study: To find TCR variants linked to disease, the study profiled T cell receptor beta repertoires in ankylosing spondylitis patients and healthy donors. The full study cohort comprised 25 or so ankylosing spondylitis patients and 85 to 120 healthy donors. Peripheral blood was sampled, and synovial fluid was additionally collected from ankylosing spondylitis patients. General findings and caveats noted by the study authors: Significant enrichment of the disease-linked clones was reported in matched synovial fluid samples from ankylosing spondylitis patients. Blood from ankylosing spondylitis patients appeared to be characterized by a TCR beta motif composed of under ten highly homologous amino acid variants. A CD8+ phenotype was shown by the disease-linked clones, which were found at relatively low frequencies in peripheral blood. Some of the motif variants had been reported before in the synovial fluid and blood of reactive arthritis patients, a finding that suggests common disease-initiation mechanisms.

In the germline V gene, CDR1 corresponds to SGHDT and CDR2 to YYEEEE. The CDR3 runs 15 amino acids, cysteine and phenylalanine included. Only the CDR3 DNA is retained, 45 bases long and in frame from the first base. V sheds 1 base and J sheds 6 bases, leaving 13 bases between their ends. This clonotype appeared a few times. Its specific antigen is unknown. No base qualities exist here, and no much larger clone lies one base off it. The sequencing machine was an Illumina HiSeq 2500. TCR beta libraries were prepared by quantitative 5'-RACE with molecular barcodes. As for the authors' bioinformatics: To identify disease-linked TCR variants, a new computational method was used, one built on a probabilistic model of VDJ rearrangement. The public reads were reanalyzed by TCRdb: fastp trimming at Q25, MiXCR alignment, in-frame beta chains only. Rows are combined by CDR3 protein, so each entry shows the most common genes and DNA. These V and J calls are TCRdb output, not the study's own analysis. The sample includes 750,000 to 850,000 distinct CDR3 sequences, with about 12% observed a single time. The top ten hold more than 0.5% of the sample.

Sequenced: blood, either unsorted or a sorted T cell fraction (not recorded which). The receptor comes from a male donor with ankylosing spondylitis. The chain is assembled from TRBV5-6 and TRBJ2-2, and the D gene may be TRBD1, 5 bases matching. The DNA reads TGTGCCAGCAGCTTGCTACCCCTAGGGGCCGGGGAGCTGTTTTTT. It encodes CASSLLPLGAGELFF.